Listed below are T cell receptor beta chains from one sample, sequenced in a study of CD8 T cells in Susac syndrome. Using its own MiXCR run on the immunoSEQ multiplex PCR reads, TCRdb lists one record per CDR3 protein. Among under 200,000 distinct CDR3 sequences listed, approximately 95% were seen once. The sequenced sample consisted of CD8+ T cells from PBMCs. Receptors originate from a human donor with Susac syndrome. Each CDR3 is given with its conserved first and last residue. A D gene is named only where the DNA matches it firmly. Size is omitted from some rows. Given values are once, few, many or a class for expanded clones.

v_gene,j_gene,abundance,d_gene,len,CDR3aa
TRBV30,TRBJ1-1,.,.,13,CAWSVPGTTEAFF
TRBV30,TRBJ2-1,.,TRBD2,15,CAWVLAGYSYNEQFF
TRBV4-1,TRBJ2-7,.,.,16,CASSQGEDVRVYEQYF
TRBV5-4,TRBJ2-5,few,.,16,CASSFPTGPPQETQYF
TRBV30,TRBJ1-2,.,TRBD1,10,CAWDRGGYTF
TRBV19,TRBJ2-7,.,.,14,CASSTVPIPYEQYF
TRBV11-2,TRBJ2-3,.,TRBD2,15,CASSPSGGASDTQYF
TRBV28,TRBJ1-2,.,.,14,CASRPRENNYGYTF
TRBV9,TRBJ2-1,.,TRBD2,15,CASSVGGGIDNEQFF
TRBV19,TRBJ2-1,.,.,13,CASRGDFGNEQFF
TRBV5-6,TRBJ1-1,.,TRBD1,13,CASSGQGHTEAFF
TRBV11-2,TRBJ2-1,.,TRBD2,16,CASSFSGLADYNEQFF
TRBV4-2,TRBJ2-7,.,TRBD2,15,CASSRSASGRHEQYF
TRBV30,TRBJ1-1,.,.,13,CAWRTGGFREAFF
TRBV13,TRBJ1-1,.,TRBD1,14,CASSALTGATEAFF
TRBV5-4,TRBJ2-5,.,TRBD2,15,CASSSQRGPGETQYF
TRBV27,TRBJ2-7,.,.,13,CASSPHRSYEQYF
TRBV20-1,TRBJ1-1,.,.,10,CSATAVEAFF
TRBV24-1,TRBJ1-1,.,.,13,CATSDRLNTEAFF
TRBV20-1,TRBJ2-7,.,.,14,CSARGRGSSYEQYF
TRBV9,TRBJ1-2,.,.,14,CASSMTGGDYGYTF
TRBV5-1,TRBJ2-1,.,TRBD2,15,CASSLTSGGGNEQFF
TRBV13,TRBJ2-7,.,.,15,CASSAGTRYFYEQYF
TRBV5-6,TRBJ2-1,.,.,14,CASSPERVYNEQFF
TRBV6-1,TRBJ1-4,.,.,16,CASSERGGGTNEKLFF
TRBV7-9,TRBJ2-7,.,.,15,CASSFEGRASYEQYF
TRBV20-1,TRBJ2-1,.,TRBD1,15,CSADLSTGPYNEQFF
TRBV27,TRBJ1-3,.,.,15,CASSLGTNSGNTIYF
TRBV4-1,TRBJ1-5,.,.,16,CASSQGPTFGNQPQHF